These T cell receptor beta chains were read from a single sample in a study of blood T cell repertoires in COVID-19. Method: immunoSEQ multiplex PCR; TCRdb's copy keeps in-frame clones and lacks some. The sample carries 65,000 or so clones, 70% to 85% recorded once. Material: peripheral blood. The receptors were gathered from a woman aged 70-85 years with acute or convalescent COVID-19. Both conserved end residues are part of each CDR3. D genes are given only for firm matches. Rows may omit the clone size; those that give it use once, few, many or a size class.

abundance: NA; d_gene: TRBD1; j_gene: TRBJ2-7; v_gene: TRBV15; CDR3nt: TGTGCCACCAGCAGAGACCGGGACAGGGGGCGCGAGCAGTACTTC; CDR3aa: CATSRDRDRGREQYF
abundance: NA; d_gene: TRBD1; j_gene: TRBJ1-1; v_gene: TRBV18; CDR3nt: TGTGCCAGCTCACAGCTGACAGGGGAGGCCGAAGCTTTCTTT; CDR3aa: CASSQLTGEAEAFF
abundance: NA; d_gene: NA; j_gene: TRBJ2-7; v_gene: TRBV30; CDR3nt: TGTGCCTGGAGTCCGGTCAGTGGAGGCCGATACGAGCAGTACTTC; CDR3aa: CAWSPVSGGRYEQYF
abundance: once; d_gene: TRBD2; j_gene: TRBJ2-7; v_gene: TRBV10-3; CDR3nt: TGTGCCATCGGCGGGACTAGCGGCGCTAGTTCCTTCTACGAGCAGTACTTC; CDR3aa: CAIGGTSGASSFYEQYF
abundance: NA; d_gene: NA; j_gene: TRBJ1-1; v_gene: TRBV9; CDR3nt: TGTGCCAGCAGCGTGGTCGTACGAGGGACTGAAGCTTTCTTT; CDR3aa: CASSVVVRGTEAFF
abundance: few; d_gene: TRBD1; j_gene: TRBJ2-1; v_gene: TRBV10-1; CDR3nt: TGCGCCATCCACGGGACAGCGCACAATGAGCAGTTCTTC; CDR3aa: CAIHGTAHNEQFF
abundance: NA; d_gene: NA; j_gene: TRBJ2-2; v_gene: TRBV19; CDR3nt: TGTGCCAGTAAAACTAGACCGAACACCGGGGAGCTGTTTTTT; CDR3aa: CASKTRPNTGELFF
abundance: once; d_gene: NA; j_gene: TRBJ1-6; v_gene: TRBV6-5; CDR3nt: TGTGCCAGCAGCGCTGAGGGGGATTCACCCCTCCACTTT; CDR3aa: CASSAEGDSPLHF
abundance: once; d_gene: NA; j_gene: TRBJ2-1; v_gene: TRBV5-4; CDR3nt: TGTGCCAGCAGCTCGGGACACCAATCCTACAATGAGCAGTTCTTC; CDR3aa: CASSSGHQSYNEQFF
abundance: few; d_gene: NA; j_gene: TRBJ2-7; v_gene: TRBV7-2; CDR3nt: TGTGCCAGCAGCCCCTTGGAGGCGTCCTACGAGCAGTACTTC; CDR3aa: CASSPLEASYEQYF
abundance: NA; d_gene: TRBD1; j_gene: TRBJ1-5; v_gene: TRBV5-5; CDR3nt: TGTGCCAGCAGCTTGGCCCCTCTGGACAGGGTAGAGATGAGCAATCAGCCCCAGCATTTT; CDR3aa: CASSLAPLDRVEMSNQPQHF
abundance: NA; d_gene: TRBD1; j_gene: TRBJ2-7; v_gene: TRBV25-1; CDR3nt: TGTGCCAGCAGAGACAGGGTAAGCTCCTACGAGCAGTACTTC; CDR3aa: CASRDRVSSYEQYF
abundance: NA; d_gene: TRBD2; j_gene: TRBJ2-1; v_gene: TRBV6-2/TRBV6-3; CDR3nt: TGTGCCAGCAGTAGCTCTGCTGCGGGGGGGCCCAATGAGCAGTTCTTC; CDR3aa: CASSSSAAGGPNEQFF
abundance: NA; d_gene: TRBD2; j_gene: TRBJ2-1; v_gene: TRBV7-8; CDR3nt: TGTGCCAGCAGCCCGCAGACTAGCGCCTACTCCTACAATGAGCAGTTCTTC; CDR3aa: CASSPQTSAYSYNEQFF
abundance: NA; d_gene: TRBD2; j_gene: TRBJ2-5; v_gene: TRBV14; CDR3nt: TGTGCCAGCAGCTCCCAAGCGGGACACCAAGAGACCCAGTACTTC; CDR3aa: CASSSQAGHQETQYF
abundance: NA; d_gene: TRBD2; j_gene: TRBJ2-1; v_gene: TRBV5-1; CDR3nt: TGCGCCAGCAGCTTGTCTCCTAGCGGATACTACAATGAGCAGTTCTTC; CDR3aa: CASSLSPSGYYNEQFF
abundance: few; d_gene: NA; j_gene: TRBJ1-1; v_gene: TRBV9; CDR3nt: TGTGCCACCGCCACAGGGAGCTTAACTGAAGCTTTCTTT; CDR3aa: CATATGSLTEAFF
abundance: NA; d_gene: NA; j_gene: TRBJ2-1; v_gene: TRBV2; CDR3nt: TGTGCCAGCAGTGACCGACAGTCCTTCTACAATGAGCAGTTCTTC; CDR3aa: CASSDRQSFYNEQFF
abundance: NA; d_gene: NA; j_gene: TRBJ1-5; v_gene: TRBV6-5; CDR3nt: TGTGCCAGCAGTTACGAATACGACAAAGCCGATCAGCCCCAGCATTTT; CDR3aa: CASSYEYDKADQPQHF
abundance: NA; d_gene: TRBD2; j_gene: TRBJ2-3; v_gene: TRBV20-1; CDR3nt: TGCAGTGCTAGTCGGACTAGCGGGGGGCCCACAGATACGCAGTATTTT; CDR3aa: CSASRTSGGPTDTQYF
abundance: once; d_gene: NA; j_gene: TRBJ2-7; v_gene: TRBV2; CDR3nt: TGTGCCAGCAGTGAGTCTAGCGACGGCTCCTACGAGCAGTACTTC; CDR3aa: CASSESSDGSYEQYF
abundance: NA; d_gene: NA; j_gene: TRBJ1-2; v_gene: TRBV6-1; CDR3nt: TGTGCCAGCAGTGAAGCGGGCCCAAACTATGGCTACACCTTC; CDR3aa: CASSEAGPNYGYTF
abundance: NA; d_gene: TRBD1; j_gene: TRBJ2-1; v_gene: TRBV6-5; CDR3nt: TGTGCCAGCCTAGGGACAGGGGGAGGCAATGAGCAGTTCTTC; CDR3aa: CASLGTGGGNEQFF
abundance: NA; d_gene: TRBD1; j_gene: TRBJ2-3; v_gene: TRBV27; CDR3nt: TGTGCCACCTCGCCCCGCGGACAGGGAGGCACAGATACGCAGTATTTT; CDR3aa: CATSPRGQGGTDTQYF
abundance: NA; d_gene: TRBD2; j_gene: TRBJ2-5; v_gene: TRBV9; CDR3nt: TGTGCCAGCAGCCCTACGGGGGGGTCCCGGGAGACCCAGTACTTC; CDR3aa: CASSPTGGSRETQYF
abundance: many; d_gene: TRBD1; j_gene: TRBJ1-1; v_gene: TRBV18; CDR3nt: TGTGCCAGCTCACCGGGACAGGGGACTGAAGCTTTCTTT; CDR3aa: CASSPGQGTEAFF
abundance: NA; d_gene: NA; j_gene: TRBJ1-4; v_gene: TRBV4-3; CDR3nt: TGCGCCAGCAGCCAAGCACAGATCAATGAAAAACTGTTTTTT; CDR3aa: CASSQAQINEKLFF
abundance: NA; d_gene: NA; j_gene: TRBJ2-1; v_gene: TRBV10-1; CDR3nt: TGCGCCAGCAGTGAGTCGGCAGGGGACTACAATGAGCAGTTCTTC; CDR3aa: CASSESAGDYNEQFF
abundance: NA; d_gene: TRBD2; j_gene: TRBJ2-1; v_gene: TRBV5-1; CDR3nt: TGCGCCAGCAGCCCGAGCGGGACCGGTTCCTACAATGAGCAGTTCTTC; CDR3aa: CASSPSGTGSYNEQFF
abundance: NA; d_gene: TRBD1; j_gene: TRBJ1-2; v_gene: TRBV6-2/TRBV6-3; CDR3nt: TGTGCCAGCAGTTACCCGACAGGGGGCGTTGGAGGCTACACCTTC; CDR3aa: CASSYPTGGVGGYTF
abundance: few; d_gene: NA; j_gene: TRBJ1-3; v_gene: TRBV19; CDR3nt: TGTGCCAGTAGTTCGCGCGGACAGTCCTCTGGAAACACCATATATTTT; CDR3aa: CASSSRGQSSGNTIYF
abundance: NA; d_gene: NA; j_gene: TRBJ1-3; v_gene: TRBV5-6; CDR3nt: TGTGCCAGCAGCTTGGTCGAGGCAGGGATTAGCTCTGGAAACACCATATATTTT; CDR3aa: CASSLVEAGISSGNTIYF
abundance: NA; d_gene: NA; j_gene: TRBJ1-1; v_gene: TRBV29-1; CDR3nt: TGCAGCGGCGGACAGTCGAACACTGAAGCTTTCTTT; CDR3aa: CSGGQSNTEAFF
abundance: NA; d_gene: NA; j_gene: TRBJ1-2; v_gene: TRBV2; CDR3nt: TGTGCCAGCAAGGTGGGACTCAACTATGGCTACACCTTC; CDR3aa: CASKVGLNYGYTF
abundance: NA; d_gene: NA; j_gene: TRBJ2-2; v_gene: TRBV28; CDR3nt: TGTGCCAGCAGTCCCGGTAAAAGAGGGAACACCGGGGAGCTGTTTTTT; CDR3aa: CASSPGKRGNTGELFF
abundance: NA; d_gene: TRBD2; j_gene: TRBJ2-3; v_gene: TRBV19; CDR3nt: TGTGCCAGTAGTATTGGAGCGGGAGTGGGAGATACGCAGTATTTT; CDR3aa: CASSIGAGVGDTQYF
abundance: NA; d_gene: NA; j_gene: TRBJ1-3; v_gene: TRBV13; CDR3nt: TGTGCCAGCGGCAGGTGGATGGGTTCTGGAAACACCATATATTTT; CDR3aa: CASGRWMGSGNTIYF